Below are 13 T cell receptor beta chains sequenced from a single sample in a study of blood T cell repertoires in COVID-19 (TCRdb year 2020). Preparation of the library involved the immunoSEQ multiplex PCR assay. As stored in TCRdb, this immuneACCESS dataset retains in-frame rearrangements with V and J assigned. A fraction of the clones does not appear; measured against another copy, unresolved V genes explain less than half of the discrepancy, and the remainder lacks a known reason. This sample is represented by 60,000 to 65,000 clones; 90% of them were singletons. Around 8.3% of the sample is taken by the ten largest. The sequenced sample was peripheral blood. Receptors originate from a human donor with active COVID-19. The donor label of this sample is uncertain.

This chain's CDR3 is CASSAGQGYYEQYF. The CDR3 nucleotides read TGTGCCAGCAGCGCGGGACAGGGATACTACGAGCAGTACTTC. The chain joins TRBV2 to TRBJ2-7; 9 nucleotides line up with TRBD1. The CDR3 runs to 14 residues. Trimming cost V 6 bases and J 3 bases; bases outside gene matches: 6. Germline V gene data show CDR1 as SNHLY and CDR2 as FYNNEI.

CDR3 sequence reads: CASSPDRGRDTQYF. As DNA, the CDR3 is TGTGCCAGCAGCCCGGACAGGGGGCGAGATACGCAGTATTTT. The chain couples TRBV6-6 to TRBJ2-3, with 11 bases aligning to TRBD1. The CDR3 is 14 residues long. CDR1 is MNHNY, CDR2 SVGAGI, per germline (reference sequence). The trim removed 6 bases at V and 5 bases at J, leaving 4 bases unmatched.

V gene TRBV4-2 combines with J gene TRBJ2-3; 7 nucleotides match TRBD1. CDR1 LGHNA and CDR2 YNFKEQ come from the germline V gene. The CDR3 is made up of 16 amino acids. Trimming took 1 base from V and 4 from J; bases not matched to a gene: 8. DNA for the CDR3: TGTGCCAGCAGCCAAGGACAGGGTGAAGGGGCAGATACGCAGTATTTT. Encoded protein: CASSQGQGEGADTQYF.

The CDR3 region is CASSQGTSGANTGELFF. The CDR3 DNA reads as TGTGCCAGCAGCCAAGGGACTAGCGGGGCGAACACCGGGGAGCTGTTTTTT. The J gene is TRBJ2-2, the V gene TRBV4-2; the match to TRBD2 covers 12 bases. The trim removed 1 base at V and 0 bases at J, leaving 0 bases unmatched. The CDR3 runs to 17 residues. Germline V gene lookup returns CDR1 LGHNA and CDR2 YNFKEQ.

The CDR3 DNA follows: TGTGCCAGCAGTTTCGGCAGGGGCTTATATGCAGATACGCAGTATTTT. Translating gives CASSFGRGLYADTQYF. The chain carries TRBV27 and TRBJ2-3, with TRBD1 as a possible D gene (6 bases). V lost 3 bases and J lost 4, with 17 bases in between. CDR1 and CDR2 from the germline V gene are MNHEY and SMNVEV (reference sequence). This CDR3 comprises 16 residues.

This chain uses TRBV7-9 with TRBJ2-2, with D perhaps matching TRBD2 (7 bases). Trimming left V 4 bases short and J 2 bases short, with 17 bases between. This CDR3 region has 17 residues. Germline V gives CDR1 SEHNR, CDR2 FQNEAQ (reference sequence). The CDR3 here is CASSSWGGGVNTGELFF. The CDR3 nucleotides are TGTGCCAGCAGCTCCTGGGGCGGGGGCGTAAACACCGGGGAGCTGTTTTTT.

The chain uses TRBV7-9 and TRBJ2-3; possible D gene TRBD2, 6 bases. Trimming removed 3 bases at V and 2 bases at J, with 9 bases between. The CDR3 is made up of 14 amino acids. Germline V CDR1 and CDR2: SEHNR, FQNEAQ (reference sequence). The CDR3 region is CASSLGRNTDTQYF. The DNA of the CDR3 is TGTGCCAGCAGCTTGGGGAGGAACACAGATACGCAGTATTTT. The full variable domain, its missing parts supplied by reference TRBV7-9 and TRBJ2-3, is DTGVSQNPRHKITKRGQNVTFRCDPISEHNRLYWYRQTLGQGPEFLTYFQNEAQLEKSRLLSDRFSAERPKGSFSTLEIQRTEQGDSAMYLCASSLGRNTDTQYFGPGTRLTVL.

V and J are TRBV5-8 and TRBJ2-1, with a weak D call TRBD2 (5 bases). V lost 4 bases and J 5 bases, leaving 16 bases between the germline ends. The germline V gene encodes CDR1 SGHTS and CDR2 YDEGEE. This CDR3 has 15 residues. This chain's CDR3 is CASSAGLRGDNEQFF. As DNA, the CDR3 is TGTGCCAGCAGCGCAGGACTTCGGGGAGACAATGAGCAGTTCTTC.

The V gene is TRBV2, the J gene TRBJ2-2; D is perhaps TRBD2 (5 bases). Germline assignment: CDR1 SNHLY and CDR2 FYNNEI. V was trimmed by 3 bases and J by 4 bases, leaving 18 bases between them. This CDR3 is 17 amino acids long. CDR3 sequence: CASSERGLETPTGELFF. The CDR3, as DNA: TGTGCCAGCAGTGAGCGAGGGCTGGAGACCCCCACCGGGGAGCTGTTTTTT.

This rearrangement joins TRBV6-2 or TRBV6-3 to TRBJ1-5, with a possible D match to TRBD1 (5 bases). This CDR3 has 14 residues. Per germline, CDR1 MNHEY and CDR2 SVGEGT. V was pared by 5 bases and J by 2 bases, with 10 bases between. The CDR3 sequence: CASSQGSGNQPQHF. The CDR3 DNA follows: TGTGCCAGCAGTCAGGGATCGGGCAATCAGCCCCAGCATTTT.

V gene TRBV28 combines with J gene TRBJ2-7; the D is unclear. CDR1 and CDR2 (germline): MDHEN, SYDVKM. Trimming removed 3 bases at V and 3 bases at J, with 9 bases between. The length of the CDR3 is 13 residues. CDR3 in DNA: TGTGCCAGCAGTTTTTCAGACATCTACGAGCAGTACTTC. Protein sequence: CASSFSDIYEQYF.

The CDR3 region has the DNA TGTGCCAGCAGTGGAGTTATCACAGATACGCAGTATTTT. It yields the protein CASSGVITDTQYF. The chain has TRBV6-2 or TRBV6-3 and TRBJ2-3, with D unresolved. The V and J ends lost 5 bases and 2 bases respectively, with 8 bases between them. This CDR3 is 13 amino acids long. Germline V gives CDR1 MNHEY, CDR2 SVGEGT.

Here the CDR3 DNA reads TGCGCCAGCAGCTTGGCGAGCGGAGTAACGGAGGAGCAGTTCTTC. It codes for CASSLASGVTEEQFF. V gene TRBV5-1 combines with J gene TRBJ2-1; D might be TRBD2 (5 bases). This CDR3 region has 15 residues. Deletions cut 0 bases from V and 10 bases from J, with 17 bases between. Per germline, CDR1 SGHRS and CDR2 YFSETQ.